This entry lists 20 T cell receptor beta chains sequenced from one sample in a study of cytomegalovirus exposure and HLA in healthy donors. A multiplex PCR was run with 60 Vbeta primers and 13 Jbeta primers. TCRdb's table, derived via immunoSEQ multiplex PCR, lists solely in-frame clones and lacks some. The repertoire holds approximately 100,000 clones, around 86% seen once, with 8% to 10% in the top ten. The sample consisted of PBMCs. These receptors came from a man aged 25 to 40 in good health and CMV-seropositive.

J is TRBJ1-1 and V is TRBV6-1; 8 bases are shared with TRBD1. CDR1 and CDR2 (germline): MNHNS, SASEGT. The CDR3 contains 14 residues. Unmatched junction bases numbered 7, after V lost 6 bases and J lost 4 bases. CDR3 bases: TGTGCCAGCAGCGGATATACAGGGGGCACTGAAGCTTTCTTT. Translating gives CASSGYTGGTEAFF.

This sequence joins TRBV7-9 and TRBJ1-3; possible D gene TRBD1, 6 bases. The ends were cut back, 4 bases at V and 3 bases at J, with 16 bases in the middle. The germline gives CDR1 SEHNR, CDR2 FQNEAQ (reference sequence). CDR3 length equals 16 residues. CDR3 region: CASSSQSGRGGNTIYF. The CDR3 DNA reads as TGTGCCAGCAGCTCTCAGTCCGGCAGGGGTGGAAACACCATATATTTT.

A single count supports this clone. CDR3 amino acids: CASSPGTVPSVEKLFF. The DNA of the CDR3 is TGTGCCAGCAGCCCCGGGACAGTACCAAGTGTGGAAAAACTGTTTTTT. The V and J genes are TRBV5-4 and TRBJ1-4, with 7 bases aligning to TRBD1. J was trimmed by 8 bases and V by 4 bases; bases with no gene match: 14. This CDR3 has 16 amino acids. Germline CDR1 reads SGHNT; CDR2 reads YYREEE (reference sequence). The whole variable domain, filled in from reference TRBV5-4 and TRBJ1-4, reads ETGVTQSPTHLIKTRGQQVTLRCSSQSGHNTVSWYQQALGQGPQFIFQYYREEENGRGNFPPRFSGLQFPNYSSELNVNALELDDSALYLCASSPGTVPSVEKLFFGSGTQLSVL.

The chain uses TRBV9 and TRBJ2-3; TRBD2 agrees at 10 bases. This CDR3 region has 15 residues. Trimming at V came to 3 bases and at J to 3 bases, leaving 4 bases not matched to a gene. Germline CDR1 and CDR2: SGDLS and YYNGEE. CDR3 bases: TGTGCCAGCAGCGCCGGGACTAGCGTTACAGATACGCAGTATTTT. Translating gives CASSAGTSVTDTQYF.

The V gene is TRBV2, the J gene TRBJ2-2; D is perhaps TRBD1 (6 bases). The V and J ends lost 6 bases and 1 base respectively, with 9 bases between them. This CDR3 spans 14 amino acids. Germline-derived CDR1 and CDR2 are SNHLY and FYNNEI. For the CDR3, the DNA is TGTGCCAGCAGGAAGGGACAGAACACCGGGGAGCTGTTTTTT. Its translation: CASRKGQNTGELFF.

This chain connects TRBV5-6 to TRBJ1-5, with D possibly being TRBD1 (5 bases). The CDR3 sequence is 15 residues long. V was trimmed by 0 bases and J by 4 bases, leaving 11 bases between them. Germline V lookup: CDR1 SGHDT, CDR2 YYEEEE. CDR3 region: CASSLAGGGNQPQHF. The DNA for the CDR3 is TGTGCCAGCAGCTTGGCGGGGGGGGGAAATCAGCCCCAGCATTTT.

This chain uses TRBV7-8 with TRBJ2-7; 7 positions match TRBD1. Germline V gene sequence: CDR1 SGHVS, CDR2 FQNEAQ. Trimming took 2 bases from V and 2 from J; bases not matched to a gene: 0. The CDR3 has 13 amino acids. CDR3 DNA: TGTGCCAGCAGCTTAACAGGGGCCTACGAGCAGTACTTC. It translates to CASSLTGAYEQYF.

CDR3 bases: TGTGCCAGCAGTTTAAGTATAACTGCCACAGATACGCAGTATTTT. Translating gives CASSLSITATDTQYF. The chain uses TRBV28 and TRBJ2-3, with D unresolved. The CDR3 covers 15 residues. V gave up 2 bases and J gave up 2 bases, with 11 bases separating them. Per the germline V gene, CDR1 is MDHEN and CDR2 is SYDVKM.

The chain couples TRBV19 to TRBJ2-1, with TRBD2 matching over 7 bases. V trimming: 6 bases; J trimming: 4 bases; junction bases outside the gene matches: 9. The CDR3 is made up of 15 amino acids. Germline loops: CDR1 LNHDA, CDR2 SQIVND (reference sequence). CDR3 in amino acids: CASRSVGGSYNEQFF. The CDR3 nucleotides are TGTGCCAGTAGGTCCGTCGGCGGGAGTTACAATGAGCAGTTCTTC.

This rearrangement joins TRBV5-4 to TRBJ2-7, with D perhaps TRBD2 (6 bases). CDR3 size: 15 residues. CDR1 is SGHNT and CDR2 is YYREEE in the germline V gene (reference sequence). Trimming shortened V by 4 bases and J by 2 bases, and 16 bases separated the two germline ends. The CDR3 here is CASSLIGGMTYEQYF. CDR3 nucleotides: TGTGCCAGCAGCCTCATCGGCGGGATGACCTACGAGCAGTACTTC.

V and J are TRBV25-1 and TRBJ1-4; 10 bases agree with TRBD1. J lost 3 bases, V lost 4 bases, and 5 bases had no gene match. Per the germline V gene, CDR1 is MGHDK and CDR2 is SYGVNS. CDR3 length: 16 residues. CDR3 in amino acids: CASSVRDRGANEKLFF. The CDR3 nucleotides read TGTGCCAGCAGTGTCCGGGACAGGGGCGCTAATGAAAAACTGTTTTTT.

The chain recombines TRBV28 with TRBJ2-3, with 8 bases aligning to TRBD1. The germline gives CDR1 MDHEN, CDR2 SYDVKM. With 5 bases clipped from V and 1 base from J, the junction kept 5 bases outside the gene matches. This CDR3 has 15 amino acids. Here the CDR3 reads CASSTTGAGTDTQYF. The CDR3 nucleotides are TGTGCCAGCAGTACGACAGGGGCGGGCACAGATACGCAGTATTTT. Together with reference TRBV28 and TRBJ2-3, the CDR3 gives the full variable domain: DVKVTQSSRYLVKRTGEKVFLECVQDMDHENMFWYRQDPGLGLRLIYFSYDVKMKEKGDIPEGYSVSREKKERFSLILESASTNQTSMYLCASSTTGAGTDTQYFGPGTRLTVL.

The chain recombines TRBV7-9 with TRBJ2-1; 8 nucleotides agree with TRBD2. Germline V gene lookup returns CDR1 SEHNR and CDR2 FQNEAQ (reference sequence). With 2 bases clipped from V and 7 bases from J, the junction kept 7 bases outside the gene matches. There are 15 residues in the CDR3. This chain's CDR3 is CASSLRASGFNEQFF. CDR3 DNA sequence: TGTGCCAGCAGCTTACGGGCTAGCGGGTTTAATGAGCAGTTCTTC. The complete variable domain, with remaining parts taken from reference TRBV7-9 and TRBJ2-1, reads DTGVSQNPRHKITKRGQNVTFRCDPISEHNRLYWYRQTLGQGPEFLTYFQNEAQLEKSRLLSDRFSAERPKGSFSTLEIQRTEQGDSAMYLCASSLRASGFNEQFFGPGTRLTVL.

This CDR3 is CASSSTPTERRGYTF. In DNA form, the CDR3 reads TGTGCCAGCAGTTCCACTCCGACGGAGAGAAGAGGCTACACCTTC. The chain has TRBV6-5 and TRBJ1-2, with D unresolved. Germline values: CDR1 MNHEY, CDR2 SVGAGI. V shed 4 bases and J shed 8 bases, with 20 bases lying between them. The CDR3 is 15 residues long.

About this clone itself: The junction departs from the called germline gene at one end, perhaps through a read error. This rearrangement joins TRBV11-2 to TRBJ2-3; 7 nucleotides match TRBD1. The CDR3 totals 15 residues. Per germline, CDR1 SGHAT and CDR2 FQNNGV. The CDR3 nucleotides read TGTACCAGCAGCTCCCGGGACAGACTCACAGATACGCAGTATTTT. Protein product: CTSSSRDRLTDTQYF.

This chain joins TRBV7-3 and TRBJ2-1; 12 positions agree with TRBD2. V shed 3 bases, J shed 7 bases, and the junction held 4 bases outside the gene matches. The CDR3 length is 15 residues. Germline loops: CDR1 SGHTA, CDR2 FQGTGA. The CDR3 region is CASSFGLAGSNEQFF. The CDR3 region has the DNA TGTGCCAGCAGCTTCGGACTAGCGGGATCGAATGAGCAGTTCTTC. The full variable domain, in which reference TRBV7-3 and TRBJ2-1 provide the parts outside the CDR3, is GAGVSQTPSNKVTEKGKYVELRCDPISGHTALYWYRQSLGQGPEFLIYFQGTGAADDSGLPNDRFFAVRPEGSVSTLKIQRTERGDSAVYLCASSFGLAGSNEQFFGPGTRLTVL.

The rearrangement joins TRBV10-3 to TRBJ2-5, with D maybe TRBD2 (5 bases). The CDR3 extends over 16 amino acids. Germline V CDR1 and CDR2: ENHRY, SYGVKD. Trimming removed 5 bases at V and 1 base at J, with 17 bases between. CDR3 residues: CAISRQRVATQETQYF. The CDR3 nucleotides are TGTGCCATCAGTAGGCAGAGGGTAGCGACCCAAGAGACCCAGTACTTC.

This chain links TRBV27 with TRBJ2-1, with 8 nucleotides matching TRBD2. The germline CDR1 and CDR2 sequences are MNHEY and SMNVEV (reference sequence). The CDR3 spans 15 residues. The junction had 7 bases not matched to a gene; V was cut back by 5 bases and J by 4 bases. CDR3 sequence (DNA): TGTGCCAGCAGTCCAAGGACTAGCACATACAATGAGCAGTTCTTC. This encodes CASSPRTSTYNEQFF.

The chain recombines TRBV5-1 with TRBJ2-1; 7 bases map to TRBD1. Germline CDR1 is SGHRS and CDR2 is YFSETQ. Trimming at V came to 4 bases and at J to 1 base, leaving 5 bases not matched to a gene. CDR3 size: 15 residues. The CDR3 region has the DNA TGCGCCAGCAGCAGCACAGGGGAGTCCTACAATGAGCAGTTCTTC. Amino acid sequence: CASSSTGESYNEQFF.

This clone was detected only once. This chain links TRBV25-1 with TRBJ2-1; D not certain. The CDR3 length is 13 residues. Germline V lookup: CDR1 MGHDK, CDR2 SYGVNS. V lost 6 bases, J lost 6 bases, and 12 bases lay in between. CDR3 DNA: TGTGCCAGCAGCCAGCAGGTGGGCAATGAGCAGTTCTTC. This sequence encodes CASSQQVGNEQFF.